The 9 T cell receptor beta chains below were found in one sample sequenced in a study of identical twins. TCRdb re-called the 5' RACE reads through MiXCR, storing one row per CDR3 protein. The sample lists 550,000 to 700,000 distinct CDR3 sequences, around a tenth occurring once. The same data also contributed to another study, on yellow fever vaccine responses in identical twins.

Sequencing was done on a sample of PBMCs. Every receptor here comes from a woman younger than 35 in good health.

Ten or more counts support this clonotype. The gene calls are TRBV14 and TRBJ2-7; TRBD1 or TRBD2 may be the D gene (7 bases each). CDR1 SGHDN and CDR2 FVKESK come from the germline V gene. Trimming left V 4 bases short and J 1 base short, with 14 bases between. The CDR3 covers 15 residues. CDR3 coding DNA: TGTGCCAGCAGCCGACAGGGAGGGGGGTCCTACGAGCAGTACTTC. Protein product: CASSRQGGGSYEQYF.

This clonotype was seen many times. This chain links TRBV7-9 with TRBJ2-1, with TRBD2 matching over 9 bases. Germline CDR1 and CDR2: SEHNR and FQNEAQ (reference sequence). The CDR3 totals 13 residues. V shed 8 bases and J 8 bases; nucleotides not matched to a gene: 7. The CDR3 DNA follows: TGTGCCAGCCTATCTAGCGGGGTCGATGAGCAGTTCTTC. This encodes CASLSSGVDEQFF.

This clonotype was recorded at least ten times. The rearrangement uses TRBV24-1 and TRBJ2-3; D gene ambiguous. Trimming left V 1 base short and J 1 base short, with 5 bases between. This CDR3 comprises 14 residues. The germline gives CDR1 KGHDR, CDR2 SFDVKD. CDR3 sequence reads: CATSDFQGTDTQYF. CDR3 nucleotides: TGTGCCACCAGTGATTTCCAAGGCACAGATACGCAGTATTTT.

In its sample, this clonotype was seen many times. CDR3 DNA: TGTGCCAGCAGTACCTACGAGCAGTACTTC. Its protein product is CASSTYEQYF. The rearrangement links TRBV11-2 to TRBJ2-7; D is ambiguous. Trimming removed 6 bases at V and 2 bases at J, with 2 bases between. The CDR3 totals 10 residues. CDR1 SGHAT and CDR2 FQNNGV come from the germline V gene.

The chain is built from TRBV29-1 and TRBJ2-7; no clear D. The CDR3 spans 12 residues. The germline V gene has CDR1 SQVTM and CDR2 ANQGSEA. Between the trimmed V and J ends, which lost 3 bases and 0 bases, there was a span of 6 bases. The CDR3 loop reads CSVEVASYEQYF. The CDR3 DNA is TGCAGCGTTGAGGTTGCCTCCTACGAGCAGTACTTC.

This clonotype has a handful of counts. The chain has TRBV29-1 and TRBJ2-7; D call uncertain. The length of the CDR3 is 13 residues. Trimming cost V 1 base and J 2 bases, with 9 bases left between them. Germline CDR1 reads SQVTM; CDR2 reads ANQGSEA. The CDR3 nucleotides read TGCAGCGTTGAAGTCCGTGACCCCTACGAGCAGTACTTC. Amino acids: CSVEVRDPYEQYF.

This clonotype came up many times. The CDR3 loop reads CASSPAGRGFF. The CDR3 nucleotides read TGTGCCAGCAGCCCCGCTGGGCGCGGGTTCTTC. The chain has TRBV12-3 or TRBV12-4 and TRBJ2-1; D remains unclear. V was cut by 6 bases and J by 15 bases, with 15 bases left in between. This CDR3 comprises 11 residues.

This clonotype came up a few times. The chain carries TRBV27 and TRBJ2-2; 9 bases align to TRBD2. Germline CDR1 and CDR2: MNHEY and SMNVEV (reference sequence). The CDR3 totals 15 residues. The ends lost 6 bases at V and 4 bases at J; junction bases unmatched: 6. The CDR3 DNA reads TGTGCCAGCAGGGTAGCGGGAGTCCCCACCGGGGAGCTGTTTTTT. As protein: CASRVAGVPTGELFF.

This clonotype has only a few counts. V gene TRBV4-1 combines with J gene TRBJ2-2; 15 bases agree with TRBD2. Unmatched junction bases numbered 6, after V lost 2 bases and J lost 2 bases. The V gene's germline CDR1 is MGHRA and CDR2 YSYEKL. The CDR3 is 19 residues long. For the CDR3, the DNA is TGCGCCAGCAGCCAAATTGGGACTAGCGGGAGGAGTAACACCGGGGAGCTGTTTTTT. Translating it yields CASSQIGTSGRSNTGELFF.